This T cell receptor beta chain appears in the sequencing data of a study of cytomegalovirus exposure and HLA in healthy donors. With respect to this clone: Its target is not known.

The CDR3 consists of 15 residues. Germline V gives CDR1 SGHVS, CDR2 FQNEAQ. V lost 5 bases and J lost 0, with 13 bases in between. PCR involved 60 Vbeta and 13 Jbeta primers. Assay: immunoSEQ multiplex PCR; the TCRdb copy retains only in-frame clones and omits some. The sample yields 80,000 to 130,000 clones, around 84% seen once. Study findings and constraints: The authors later found most CMV-associated TCR beta chains appeared HLA-restricted.

Sample: PBMCs. This sequence originates from a young woman in good health and CMV-seronegative. The rearrangement joins TRBV7-8 to TRBJ1-1; no firm D call. CDR3 loop: CASSHRTALNTEAFF. The CDR3 DNA reads as TGTGCCAGCAGCCACCGGACTGCTTTGAACACTGAAGCTTTCTTT.